The T cell receptor beta chain described here comes from a study of cytomegalovirus exposure and HLA in healthy donors. Study as a whole: As an earlier analysis found, roughly 180 million T cells yielded about 120 million unique TCR beta sequences. General study results and limits: When analyzed later, a missense DCLRE1C variant was found to be linked to TCR beta V- and J-gene trimming. A list of 150 to 200 TCR beta chains associated with cytomegalovirus was given.

CDR1 and CDR2 (germline): SGHRS, YFSETQ. This CDR3 contains 17 residues. Unmatched junction bases numbered 9, after V lost 3 bases and J lost 8 bases. This clone appeared a few times. The antigen is undetermined. The PCR had 60 Vbeta and 13 Jbeta primers. TCRdb keeps only in-frame clones here, not all; method: immunoSEQ multiplex PCR. The sample shows over 150,000 clones, about 68% of them seen only once. This rearrangement joins TRBV5-1 to TRBJ2-3, with 16 bases that match TRBD2. This clonotype was sampled from a man aged 25-40 years in good health and CMV-seronegative. The specimen was PBMCs. The CDR3 loop reads CASSSGTSGGARGTQYF. CDR3 DNA sequence: TGCGCCAGCAGCTCCGGGACTAGCGGGGGGGCCAGGGGTACGCAGTATTTT.